The entry that follows covers one T cell receptor beta chain sequence. Its cognate antigen is unknown. The data are from a study of Ad26.COV2.S vaccination and SARS-CoV-2 variants. Findings of the study overall: Those who received vaccine or placebo ended up with similar non-spike TCR breadth.

Using immunoSEQ multiplex PCR, the repertoire was profiled, and TCRdb retains in-frame clones only, with some absent. The data hold fewer than 400,000 clones, with about 88% observed a single time. Treatment in this sample: roughly 19 received Ad26.COV2.S at low or high dose, single or two shots; roughly five received placebo; per-sample allocation not given. Sampling happened 63 days after the first vaccine or placebo injection. The administered vaccine (an Ad26 vector) expressed Wuhan-strain SARS-CoV-2 spike. The sequence came from a person aged 18-65 years who received the Ad26.COV2.S COVID-19 vaccine or a placebo. Sequenced here: peripheral blood, sampled in a trial of Ad26.COV2.S vaccine versus placebo.

The CDR3 DNA sequence: TGTGCCAGCAGCTTGGTGGGGGGAATCGAGACCCAGTACTTC. Its protein product is CASSLVGGIETQYF. This chain connects TRBV5-5 to TRBJ2-5, with D possibly matching TRBD2 (6 bases). CDR1 and CDR2 (germline): SGHKS, YYEKEE (reference sequence). The CDR3 spans 14 residues. Trimming removed 0 bases from V and 5 bases from J, with 11 bases in between.